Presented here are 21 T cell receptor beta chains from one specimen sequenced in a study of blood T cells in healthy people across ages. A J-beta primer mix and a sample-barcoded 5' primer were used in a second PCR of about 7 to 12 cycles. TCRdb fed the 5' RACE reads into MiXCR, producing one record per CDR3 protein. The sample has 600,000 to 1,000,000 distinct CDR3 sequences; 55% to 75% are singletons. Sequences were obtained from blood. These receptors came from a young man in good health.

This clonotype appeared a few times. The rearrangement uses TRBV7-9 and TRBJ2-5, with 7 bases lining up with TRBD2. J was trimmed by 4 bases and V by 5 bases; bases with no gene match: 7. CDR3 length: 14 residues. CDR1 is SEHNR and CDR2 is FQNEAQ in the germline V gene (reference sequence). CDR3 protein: CASSLSGAGETQYF. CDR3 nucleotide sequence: TGTGCCAGCAGCCTAAGCGGGGCAGGAGAGACCCAGTACTTC.

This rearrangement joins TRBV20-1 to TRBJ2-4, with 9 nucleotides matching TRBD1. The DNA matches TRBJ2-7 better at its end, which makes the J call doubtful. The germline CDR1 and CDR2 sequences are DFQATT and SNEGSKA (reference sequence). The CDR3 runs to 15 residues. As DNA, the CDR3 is TGCAGTGCTAGCAAGTCCGGGACAGGGCACTACGAGCAGTACTTC. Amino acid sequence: CSASKSGTGHYEQYF.

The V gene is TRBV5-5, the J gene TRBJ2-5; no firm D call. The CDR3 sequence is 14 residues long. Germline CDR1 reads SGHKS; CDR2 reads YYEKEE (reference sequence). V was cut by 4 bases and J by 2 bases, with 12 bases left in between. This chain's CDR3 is CASSKLTEQETQYF. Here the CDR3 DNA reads TGTGCCAGCAGCAAACTTACCGAACAAGAGACCCAGTACTTC.

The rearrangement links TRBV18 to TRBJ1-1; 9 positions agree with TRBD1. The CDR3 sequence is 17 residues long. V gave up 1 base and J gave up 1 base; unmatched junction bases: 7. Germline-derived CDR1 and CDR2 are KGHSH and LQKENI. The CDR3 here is CASSPLGTGLQNTEAFF. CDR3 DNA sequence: TGTGCCAGCTCACCACTCGGGACAGGGCTCCAGAACACTGAAGCTTTCTTT.

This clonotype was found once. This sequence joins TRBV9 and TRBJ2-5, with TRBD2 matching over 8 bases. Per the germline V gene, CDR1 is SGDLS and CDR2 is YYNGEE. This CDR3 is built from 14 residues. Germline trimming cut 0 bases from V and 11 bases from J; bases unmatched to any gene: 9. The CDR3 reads CASSVAGGPHEQYF. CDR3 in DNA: TGTGCCAGCAGCGTAGCGGGGGGGCCACATGAGCAGTACTTC.

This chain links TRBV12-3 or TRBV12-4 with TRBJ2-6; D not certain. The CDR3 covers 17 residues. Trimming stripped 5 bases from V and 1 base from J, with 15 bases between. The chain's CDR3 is CASSPHSAPSGANVLTF. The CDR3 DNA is TGTGCCAGCAGTCCCCATTCCGCCCCGTCTGGGGCCAACGTCCTGACTTTC.

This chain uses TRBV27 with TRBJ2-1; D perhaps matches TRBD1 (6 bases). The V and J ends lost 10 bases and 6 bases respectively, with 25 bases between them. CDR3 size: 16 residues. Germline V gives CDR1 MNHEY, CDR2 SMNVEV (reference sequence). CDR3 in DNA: TGTGCCACCCGGTGGGCCTGGACAGCCGTTGGCAATGAGCAGTTCTTC. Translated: CATRWAWTAVGNEQFF.

This CDR3 reads CASSEAPPLGAGANVLTF. The DNA for the CDR3 is TGTGCCAGCAGTGAAGCCCCTCCGTTGGGGGCTGGGGCCAACGTCCTGACTTTC. This chain joins TRBV2 and TRBJ2-6; D could derive from TRBD1 or TRBD2 (5 bases each). V lost 0 bases, J lost 2 bases, and 14 bases lay in between. Germline V gives CDR1 SNHLY, CDR2 FYNNEI. The CDR3 is made up of 18 amino acids.

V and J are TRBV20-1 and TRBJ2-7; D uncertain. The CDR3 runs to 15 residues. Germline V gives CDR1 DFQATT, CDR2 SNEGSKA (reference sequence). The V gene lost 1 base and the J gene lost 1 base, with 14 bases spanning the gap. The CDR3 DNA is TGCAGTGCTAGAGTGCCGCTAGGAAGATCCTACGAGCAGTACTTC. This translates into CSARVPLGRSYEQYF.

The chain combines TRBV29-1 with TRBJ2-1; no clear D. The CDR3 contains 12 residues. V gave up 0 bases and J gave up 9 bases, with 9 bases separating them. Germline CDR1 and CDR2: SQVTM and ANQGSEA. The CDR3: CSVEETVGEQFF. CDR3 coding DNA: TGCAGCGTTGAAGAAACAGTGGGTGAGCAGTTCTTC.

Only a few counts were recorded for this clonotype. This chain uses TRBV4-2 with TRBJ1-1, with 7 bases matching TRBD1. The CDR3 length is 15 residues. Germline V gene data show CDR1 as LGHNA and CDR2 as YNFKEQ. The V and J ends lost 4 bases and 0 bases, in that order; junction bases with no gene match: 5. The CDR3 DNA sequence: TGTGCCAGCAGCCCTAACAGGGGTGTGAACACTGAAGCTTTCTTT. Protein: CASSPNRGVNTEAFF.

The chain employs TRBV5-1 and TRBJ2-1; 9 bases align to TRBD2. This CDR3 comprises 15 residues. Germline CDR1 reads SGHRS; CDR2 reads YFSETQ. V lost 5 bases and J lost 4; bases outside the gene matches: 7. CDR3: CASSPAGGQYNEQFF. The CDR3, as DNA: TGCGCCAGCAGTCCCGCGGGGGGGCAGTACAATGAGCAGTTCTTC.

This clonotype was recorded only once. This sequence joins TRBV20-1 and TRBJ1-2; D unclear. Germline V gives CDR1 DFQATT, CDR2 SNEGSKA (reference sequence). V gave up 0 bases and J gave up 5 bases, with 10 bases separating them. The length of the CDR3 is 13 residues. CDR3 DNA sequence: TGCAGTGCTAGAGATGGCGGGGAGTATGGCTACACCTTC. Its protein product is CSARDGGEYGYTF.

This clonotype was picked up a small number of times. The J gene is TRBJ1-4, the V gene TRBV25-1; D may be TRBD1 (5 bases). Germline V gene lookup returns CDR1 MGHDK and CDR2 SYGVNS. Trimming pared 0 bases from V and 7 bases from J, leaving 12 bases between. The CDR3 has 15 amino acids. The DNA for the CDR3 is TGTGCCAGCAGTGAATATGGAAGGGGAGGTGAAAAACTGTTTTTT. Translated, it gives CASSEYGRGGEKLFF.

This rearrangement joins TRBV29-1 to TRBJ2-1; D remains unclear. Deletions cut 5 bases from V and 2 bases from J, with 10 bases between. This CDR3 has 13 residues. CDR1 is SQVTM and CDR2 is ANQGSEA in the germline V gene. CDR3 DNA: TGCAGCGTTTCAGGCGAAACCTACAATGAGCAGTTCTTC. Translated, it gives CSVSGETYNEQFF.

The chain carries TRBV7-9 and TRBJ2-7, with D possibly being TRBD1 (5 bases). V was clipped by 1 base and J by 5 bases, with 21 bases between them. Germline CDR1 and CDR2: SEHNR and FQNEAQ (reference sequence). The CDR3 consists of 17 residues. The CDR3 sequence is CASSLVGPTGNGDEQYF. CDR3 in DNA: TGTGCCAGCAGCTTAGTTGGCCCTACAGGTAACGGTGACGAGCAGTACTTC.

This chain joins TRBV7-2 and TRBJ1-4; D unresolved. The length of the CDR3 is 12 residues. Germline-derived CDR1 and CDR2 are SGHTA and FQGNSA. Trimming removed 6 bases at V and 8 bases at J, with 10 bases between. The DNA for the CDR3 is TGTGCCAGCAGTAAACCGAGCGAAAAACTGTTTTTT. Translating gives CASSKPSEKLFF.

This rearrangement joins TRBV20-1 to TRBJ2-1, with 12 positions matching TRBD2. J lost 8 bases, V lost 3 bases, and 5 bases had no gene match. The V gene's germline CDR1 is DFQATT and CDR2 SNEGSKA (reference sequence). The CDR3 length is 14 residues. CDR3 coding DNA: TGCAGTGCTAGGCCTAGCGGGAGGGCCTATGAGCAGTTCTTC. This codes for CSARPSGRAYEQFF.

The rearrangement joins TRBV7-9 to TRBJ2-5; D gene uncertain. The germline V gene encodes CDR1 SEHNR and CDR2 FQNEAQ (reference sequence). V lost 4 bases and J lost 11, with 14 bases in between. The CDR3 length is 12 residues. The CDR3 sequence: CASSSGLGQQYF. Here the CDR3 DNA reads TGTGCCAGCAGCTCTGGTCTCGGGCAGCAGTACTTC. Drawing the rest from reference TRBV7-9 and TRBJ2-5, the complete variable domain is DTGVSQNPRHKITKRGQNVTFRCDPISEHNRLYWYRQTLGQGPEFLTYFQNEAQLEKSRLLSDRFSAERPKGSFSTLEIQRTEQGDSAMYLCASSSGLGQQYFGPGTRLLVL.

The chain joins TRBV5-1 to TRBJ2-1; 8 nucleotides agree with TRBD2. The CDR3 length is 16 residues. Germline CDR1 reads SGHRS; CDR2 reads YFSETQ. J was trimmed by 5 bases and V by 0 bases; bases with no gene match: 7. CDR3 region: CASSLERFSGDNEQFF. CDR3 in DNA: TGCGCCAGCAGCTTGGAAAGATTTAGCGGGGACAATGAGCAGTTCTTC.

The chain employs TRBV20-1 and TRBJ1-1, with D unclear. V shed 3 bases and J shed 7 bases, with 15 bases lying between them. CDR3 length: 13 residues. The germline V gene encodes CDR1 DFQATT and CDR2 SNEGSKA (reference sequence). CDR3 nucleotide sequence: TGCAGTGCTAGCCAGATCGGTTGGCTTGAAGCTTTCTTT. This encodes CSASQIGWLEAFF.